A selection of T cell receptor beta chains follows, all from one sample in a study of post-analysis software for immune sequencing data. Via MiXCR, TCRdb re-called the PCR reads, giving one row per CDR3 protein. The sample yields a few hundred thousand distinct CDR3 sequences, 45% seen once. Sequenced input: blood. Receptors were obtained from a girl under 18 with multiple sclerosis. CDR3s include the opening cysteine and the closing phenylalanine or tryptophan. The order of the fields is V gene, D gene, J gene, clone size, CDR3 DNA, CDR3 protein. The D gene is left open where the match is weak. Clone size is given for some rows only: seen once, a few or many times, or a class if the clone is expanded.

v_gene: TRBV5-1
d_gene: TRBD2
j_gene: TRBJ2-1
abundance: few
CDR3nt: TGCGCCAGCAGCACGGGACTAGACTCCTACAATGAGCAGTTCTTC
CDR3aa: CASSTGLDSYNEQFF

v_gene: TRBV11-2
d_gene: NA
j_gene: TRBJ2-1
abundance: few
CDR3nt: TGTGCCAGCAGCTTAGACGCCACCTACAATGAGCAGTTCTTC
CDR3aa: CASSLDATYNEQFF

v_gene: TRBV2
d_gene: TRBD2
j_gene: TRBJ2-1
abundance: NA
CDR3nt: TGTGCCAGCAGATTCGGGAGGCCCGAGTACAATGAGCAGTTCTTC
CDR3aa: CASRFGRPEYNEQFF

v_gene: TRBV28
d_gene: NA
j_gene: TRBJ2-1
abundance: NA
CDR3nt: TGTGCCAGCAGCCTCCCTTGGGGCAATGAGCAGTTCTTC
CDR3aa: CASSLPWGNEQFF

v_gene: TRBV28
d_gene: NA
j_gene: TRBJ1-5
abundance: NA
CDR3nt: TGTGCCAGCAGCCTATATCAGCCCCAGCATTTT
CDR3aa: CASSLYQPQHF

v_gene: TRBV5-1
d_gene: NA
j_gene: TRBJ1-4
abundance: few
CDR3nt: TGCGCCAGCAGCTTCGGAGCTGGAGAAAAACTGTTTTTT
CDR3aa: CASSFGAGEKLFF

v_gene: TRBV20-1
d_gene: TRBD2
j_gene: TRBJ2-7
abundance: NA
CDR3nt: TGCAGTGCTAGAGATTTTCGGGAGGGCCAAGAGCAGTACTTC
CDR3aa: CSARDFREGQEQYF

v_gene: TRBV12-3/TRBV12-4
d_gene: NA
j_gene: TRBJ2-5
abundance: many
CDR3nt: TGTGCCAGCAGCTTCGACAGGTACCAAGAGACCCAGTACTTC
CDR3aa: CASSFDRYQETQYF

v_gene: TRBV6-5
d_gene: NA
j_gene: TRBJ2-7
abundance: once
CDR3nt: TGTGCCAGCAAGCAAGACTCCTACTCCTACGAGCAGTACTTC
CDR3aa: CASKQDSYSYEQYF

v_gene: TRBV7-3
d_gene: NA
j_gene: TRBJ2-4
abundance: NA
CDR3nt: TGTGCCAGCAGCTCGAGAAACTTGGGGTCAAACATTCAGTACTTC
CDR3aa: CASSSRNLGSNIQYF

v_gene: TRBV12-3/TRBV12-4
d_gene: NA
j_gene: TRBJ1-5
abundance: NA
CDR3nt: TGTGCCAGCAGTCCAAGATGGATTAGCAATCAGCCCCAGCATTTT
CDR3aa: CASSPRWISNQPQHF

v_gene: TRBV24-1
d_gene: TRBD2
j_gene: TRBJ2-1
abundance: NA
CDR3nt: TGTGCCACCAGTCCTAGCGGGAGTCATGGTGAGCAGTTCTTC
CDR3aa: CATSPSGSHGEQFF

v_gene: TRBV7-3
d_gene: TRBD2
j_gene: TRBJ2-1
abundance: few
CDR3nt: TGTGCCAGCAGCCCACTGCCCGGACTAGCGGGCGCACACAATGAGCAGTTCTTC
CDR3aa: CASSPLPGLAGAHNEQFF

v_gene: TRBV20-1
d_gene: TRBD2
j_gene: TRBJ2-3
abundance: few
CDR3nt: TGCAGTGCTCCGACTAGCGGGAAATCAGATACGCAGTATTTT
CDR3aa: CSAPTSGKSDTQYF

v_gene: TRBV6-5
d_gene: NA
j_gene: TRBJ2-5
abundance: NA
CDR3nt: TGTGCCAGCAGTTACCAGCCAGAAGAGACCCAGTACTTC
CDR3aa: CASSYQPEETQYF

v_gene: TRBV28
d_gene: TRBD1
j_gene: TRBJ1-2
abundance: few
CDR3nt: TGTGCCAGCGCTCAGGACAGGGGGCGTGATGGCTACACCTTC
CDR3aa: CASAQDRGRDGYTF

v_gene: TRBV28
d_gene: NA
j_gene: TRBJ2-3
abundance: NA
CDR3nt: TGTGCCAGCAGTTTAGGAGGGAGTGTAGGGACAGATACGCAGTATTTT
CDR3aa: CASSLGGSVGTDTQYF

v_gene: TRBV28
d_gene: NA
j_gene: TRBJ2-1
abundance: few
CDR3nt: TGTGCCAGCAGGGGCGGGCATGAGCAGTTCTTC
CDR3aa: CASRGGHEQFF

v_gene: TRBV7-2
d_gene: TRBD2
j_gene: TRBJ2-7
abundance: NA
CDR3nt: TGTGCCAGCGGTAGCGGGTCGAACTACGAGCAGTACTTC
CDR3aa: CASGSGSNYEQYF

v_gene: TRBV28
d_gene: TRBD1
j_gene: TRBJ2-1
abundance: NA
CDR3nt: TGTGCCAGCAGTTTCCCCGGGACAGGGTACCACAATGAGCAGTTCTTC
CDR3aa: CASSFPGTGYHNEQFF

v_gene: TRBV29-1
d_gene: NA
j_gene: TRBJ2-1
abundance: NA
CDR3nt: TGCAGCGTTGAAGGGACGCCGAGTTACAATGAGCAGTTCTTC
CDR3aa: CSVEGTPSYNEQFF

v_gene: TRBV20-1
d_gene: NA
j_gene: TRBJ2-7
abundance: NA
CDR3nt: TGCAGTGCTAGAGCGGGGGCTGTCTACGAGCAGTACTTC
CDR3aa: CSARAGAVYEQYF

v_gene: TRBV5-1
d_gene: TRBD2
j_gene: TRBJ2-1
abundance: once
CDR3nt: TGCGCCAGCAGCTCCGGGGAGGGAGGGCAAAATGAGCAGTTCTTC
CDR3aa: CASSSGEGGQNEQFF

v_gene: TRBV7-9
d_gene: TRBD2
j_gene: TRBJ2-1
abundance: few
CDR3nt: TGTGCCAGCAGCTTACATGGGGGGGAGGGTATTTCCGATGAGCAGTTCTTC
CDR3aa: CASSLHGGEGISDEQFF

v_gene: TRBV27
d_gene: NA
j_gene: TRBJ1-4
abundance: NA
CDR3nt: TGTGCCAGCAGGACCCCGGGGGACCTAAATGAAAAACTGTTTTTT
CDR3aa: CASRTPGDLNEKLFF

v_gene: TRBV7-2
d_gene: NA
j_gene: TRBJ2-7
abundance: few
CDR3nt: TGTGCCAGCAGCTTCCTGGACTTTCCCCTTCCCGAGCAGTACTTC
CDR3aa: CASSFLDFPLPEQYF

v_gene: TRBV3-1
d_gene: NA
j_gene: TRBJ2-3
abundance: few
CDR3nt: TGTGCCAGCAGCCAAGTCGTAGCGGACCCTACGGATACGCAGTATTTT
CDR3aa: CASSQVVADPTDTQYF

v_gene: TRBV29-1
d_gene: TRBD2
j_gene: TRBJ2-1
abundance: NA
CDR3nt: TGCAGCGTGACTCATCGGGAGGGCCTCGACAATGAGCAGTTCTTC
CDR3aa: CSVTHREGLDNEQFF

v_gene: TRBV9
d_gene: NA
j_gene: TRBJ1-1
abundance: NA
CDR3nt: TGTGCCAGCAGCATAGAGGCAAGCCGGGGTGAAGCTTTCTTT
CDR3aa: CASSIEASRGEAFF

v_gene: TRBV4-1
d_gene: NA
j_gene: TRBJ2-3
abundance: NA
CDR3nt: TGCGCCAGCAGCCAGGGTTGGACAGCAGATACGCAGTATTTT
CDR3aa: CASSQGWTADTQYF

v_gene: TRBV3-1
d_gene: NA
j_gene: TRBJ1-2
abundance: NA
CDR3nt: TGTGCCAGCAGCCAAGGTTCAACCTACTATGGCTACACCTTC
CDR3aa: CASSQGSTYYGYTF

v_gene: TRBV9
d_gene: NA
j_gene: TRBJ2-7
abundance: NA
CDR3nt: TGTGCCAGCACCCCGGGGCAGGGATCCTACGAGCAGTACTTC
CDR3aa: CASTPGQGSYEQYF

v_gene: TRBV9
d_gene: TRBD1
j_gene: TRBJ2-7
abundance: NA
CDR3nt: TGTGCCAGCAGCCCCGGAGACAGGGCTACCGAGCAGTACTTC
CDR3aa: CASSPGDRATEQYF

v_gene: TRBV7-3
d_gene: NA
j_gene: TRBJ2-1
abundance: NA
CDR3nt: TGTGCCAGCCAACCGGGAGACCGGGATGAGCAGTTCTTC
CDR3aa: CASQPGDRDEQFF

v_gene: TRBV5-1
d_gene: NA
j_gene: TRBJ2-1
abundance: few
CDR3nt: TGCGCCAGCAGCTCTGGGGCAACAGTGGAGACGGCGGCTTGGCGGGATGAGCAGTTCTTC
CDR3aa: CASSSGATVETAAWRDEQFF

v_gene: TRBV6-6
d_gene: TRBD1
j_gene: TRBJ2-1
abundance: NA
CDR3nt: TGTGCCAGCAGTTACTCGACAGGGCTGGGGCACAATGAGCAGTTCTTC
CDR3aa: CASSYSTGLGHNEQFF

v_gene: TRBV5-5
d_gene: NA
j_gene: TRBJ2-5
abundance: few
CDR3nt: TGTGCCAGCAGCTACCCGGGCGAAGGGGAGACCCAGTACTTC
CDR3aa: CASSYPGEGETQYF